This TCR beta chain was sequenced during a study of blood T cells in healthy people across ages. This CDR3 has 14 residues. V was trimmed by 3 bases and J by 1 base, leaving 7 bases between them. The germline V gene has CDR1 SQVTM and CDR2 ANQGSEA. A second 7 to 11 cycle PCR used barcoded and J-beta primers. One entry per CDR3 protein, called by TCRdb with MiXCR from the 5' RACE reads. The sample lists some 800,000 distinct CDR3 sequences, approximately 25% occurring once. This sample also appeared in a second study, on T cells of mothers and their children.

This chain uses TRBV29-1 with TRBJ2-6; D is uncertain. This clonotype was sampled from a boy aged 5-17 years in good health. Sequenced input: blood. CDR3 DNA: TGCAGCGTTGATAACGGGTCTGGGGCCAACGTCCTGACTTTC. Translating it yields CSVDNGSGANVLTF.